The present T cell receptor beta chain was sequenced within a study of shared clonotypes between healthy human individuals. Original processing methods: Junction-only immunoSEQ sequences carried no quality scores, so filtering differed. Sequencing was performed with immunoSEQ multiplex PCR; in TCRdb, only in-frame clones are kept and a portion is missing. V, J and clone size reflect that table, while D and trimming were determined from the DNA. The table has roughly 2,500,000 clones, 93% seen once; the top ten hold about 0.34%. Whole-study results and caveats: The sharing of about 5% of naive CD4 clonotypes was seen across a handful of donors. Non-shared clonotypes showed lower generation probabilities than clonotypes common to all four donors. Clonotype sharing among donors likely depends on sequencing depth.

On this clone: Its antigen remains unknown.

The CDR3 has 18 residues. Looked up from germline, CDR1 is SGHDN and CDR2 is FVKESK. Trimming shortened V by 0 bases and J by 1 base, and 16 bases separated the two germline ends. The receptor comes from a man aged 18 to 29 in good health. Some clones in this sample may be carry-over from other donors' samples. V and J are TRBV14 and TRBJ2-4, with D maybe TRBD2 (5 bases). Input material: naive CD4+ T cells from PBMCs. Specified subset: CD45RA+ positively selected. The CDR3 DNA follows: TGTGCCAGCAGCCAAGATTCAAGAGGGTTTGGGGCCAAAAACATTCAGTACTTC. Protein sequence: CASSQDSRGFGAKNIQYF.